Listed below are T cell receptor beta chains from one sample, sequenced in a study of response to subunit inactivated influenza vaccine. TCRdb reprocessed the RT-PCR reads with MiXCR, giving one entry per CDR3 protein. The profile shows about 540,000 distinct CDR3 sequences, under 25% of them singletons. This sample also belongs to another study, concerning T cells expressing NK-cell markers.

The sequenced sample was CD4+ T cells sorted from PBMCs, obtained 11 to 12 days after vaccination. The receptor set was obtained from a man between 45 and 60 years old who received an inactivated influenza vaccine. Each CDR3 is given with its conserved first and last residue. Fields, in order: CDR3 protein, CDR3 DNA, V gene, D gene, clone size, J gene. D genes are given only for firm matches. Not all rows give a size; the values are once, few, many and, for expanded clones, a class.

CDR3aa: CASSLNRQETQYF; CDR3nt: TGCGCCAGCAGCTTAAACCGCCAAGAGACCCAGTACTTC; v_gene: TRBV5-1; d_gene: .; abundance: many; j_gene: TRBJ2-5
CDR3aa: CASSQTRPDTQYF; CDR3nt: TGTGCCAGCAGCCAAACTAGGCCCGATACGCAGTATTTT; v_gene: TRBV12-3/TRBV12-4; d_gene: .; abundance: .; j_gene: TRBJ2-3
CDR3aa: CSAGGQGSNQPQHF; CDR3nt: TGCAGTGCTGGGGGGCAGGGTAGCAATCAGCCCCAGCATTTT; v_gene: TRBV20-1; d_gene: .; abundance: few; j_gene: TRBJ1-5
CDR3aa: CASSQDLDLRTQPQHF; CDR3nt: TGTGCCAGCAGCCAAGATCTCGATCTGAGGACACAGCCCCAGCATTTT; v_gene: TRBV4-2; d_gene: .; abundance: .; j_gene: TRBJ1-5
CDR3aa: CATNLPPGKEQYF; CDR3nt: TGTGCCACCAATTTACCGCCAGGGAAGGAGCAGTACTTC; v_gene: TRBV6-6; d_gene: .; abundance: .; j_gene: TRBJ2-7
CDR3aa: CASSAILAGGPYEQYF; CDR3nt: TGTGCCAGCAGTGCCATACTAGCGGGAGGGCCCTACGAGCAGTACTTC; v_gene: TRBV12-3/TRBV12-4; d_gene: TRBD2; abundance: few; j_gene: TRBJ2-7
CDR3aa: CASSATGTTEAFF; CDR3nt: TGTGCCAGCAGTGCAACAGGGACAACTGAAGCTTTCTTT; v_gene: TRBV12-3/TRBV12-4; d_gene: .; abundance: few; j_gene: TRBJ1-1
CDR3aa: CASSPPYGQGAANEQFF; CDR3nt: TGTGCCAGCTCACCACCCTACGGACAGGGGGCGGCAAATGAGCAGTTCTTC; v_gene: TRBV18; d_gene: TRBD1; abundance: .; j_gene: TRBJ2-1
CDR3aa: CSVENWRGDEQFF; CDR3nt: TGCAGCGTTGAAAATTGGCGGGGCGATGAGCAGTTCTTC; v_gene: TRBV29-1; d_gene: .; abundance: few; j_gene: TRBJ2-1
CDR3aa: CASSLMQGLYEQYF; CDR3nt: TGTGCCAGCAGCTTAATGCAGGGCCTCTACGAGCAGTACTTC; v_gene: TRBV7-2; d_gene: .; abundance: .; j_gene: TRBJ2-7
CDR3aa: CASSLDRGEETQYF; CDR3nt: TGCGCCAGCAGCTTGGACAGGGGTGAAGAGACCCAGTACTTC; v_gene: TRBV5-1; d_gene: TRBD1; abundance: few; j_gene: TRBJ2-5
CDR3aa: CSVGRTGTDTQYF; CDR3nt: TGCAGCGTTGGGAGGACAGGGACAGATACGCAGTATTTT; v_gene: TRBV29-1; d_gene: TRBD1; abundance: many; j_gene: TRBJ2-3
CDR3aa: CASSLADSPGYQPQHF; CDR3nt: TGTGCCAGCAGCTTAGCGGACTCGCCAGGGTACCAGCCCCAGCATTTT; v_gene: TRBV7-8; d_gene: .; abundance: .; j_gene: TRBJ1-5
CDR3aa: CSVRDRGDEQFF; CDR3nt: TGCAGCGTCCGGGACAGGGGAGATGAGCAGTTCTTC; v_gene: TRBV29-1; d_gene: TRBD1; abundance: .; j_gene: TRBJ2-1
CDR3aa: CASSYSMGLAGGETQFF; CDR3nt: TGTGCCAGCAGTTACTCGATGGGACTAGCGGGTGGAGAGACCCAGTTCTTC; v_gene: TRBV6-2/TRBV6-3; d_gene: TRBD2; abundance: few; j_gene: TRBJ2-1